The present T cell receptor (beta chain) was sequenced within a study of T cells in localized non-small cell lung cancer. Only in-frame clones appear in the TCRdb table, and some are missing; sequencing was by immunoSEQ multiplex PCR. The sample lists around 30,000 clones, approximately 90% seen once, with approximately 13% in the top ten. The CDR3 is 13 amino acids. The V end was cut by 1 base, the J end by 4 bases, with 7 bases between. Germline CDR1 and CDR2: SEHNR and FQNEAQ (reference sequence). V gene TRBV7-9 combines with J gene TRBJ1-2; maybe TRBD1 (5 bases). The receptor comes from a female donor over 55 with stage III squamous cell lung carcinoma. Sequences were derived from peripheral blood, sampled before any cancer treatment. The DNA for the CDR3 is TGTGCCAGCAGCTTAGGGGGGGGCTATGGCTACACCTTC. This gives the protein CASSLGGGYGYTF.